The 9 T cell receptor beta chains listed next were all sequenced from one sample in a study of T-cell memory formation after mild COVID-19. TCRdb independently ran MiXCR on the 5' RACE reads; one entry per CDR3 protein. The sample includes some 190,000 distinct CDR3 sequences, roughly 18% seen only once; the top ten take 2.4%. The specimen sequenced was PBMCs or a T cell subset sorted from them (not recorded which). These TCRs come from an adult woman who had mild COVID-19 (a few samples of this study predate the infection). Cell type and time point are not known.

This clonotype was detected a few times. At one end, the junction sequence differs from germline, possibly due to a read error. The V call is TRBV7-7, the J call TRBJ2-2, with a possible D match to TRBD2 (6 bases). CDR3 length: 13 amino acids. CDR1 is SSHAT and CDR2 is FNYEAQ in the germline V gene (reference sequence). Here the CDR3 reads CASSLGRSGELFF. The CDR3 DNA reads TGTGCTAGCAGCTTAGGGAGGTCCGGGGAGCTGTTTTTT. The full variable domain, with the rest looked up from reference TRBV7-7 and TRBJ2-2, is GAGVSQSPRYKVTKRGQDVTLRCDPISSHATLYWYQQALGQGPEFLTYFNYEAQPDKSGLPSDRFSAERPEGSISTLTIQRTEQRDSAMYRCASSLGRSGELFFGEGSRLTVL.

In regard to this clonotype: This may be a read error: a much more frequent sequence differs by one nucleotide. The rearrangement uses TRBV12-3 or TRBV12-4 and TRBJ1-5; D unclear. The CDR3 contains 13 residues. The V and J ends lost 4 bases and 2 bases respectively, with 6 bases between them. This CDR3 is CASSWVGNQPQHF. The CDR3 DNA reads TGTGCCAGCAGTTGGGTAGGCAATCAGCCCCAGCATTTT.

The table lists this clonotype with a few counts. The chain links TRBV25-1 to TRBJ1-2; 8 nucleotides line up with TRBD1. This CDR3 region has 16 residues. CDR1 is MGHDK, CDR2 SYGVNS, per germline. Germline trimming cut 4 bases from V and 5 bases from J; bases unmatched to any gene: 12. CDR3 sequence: CASSAHRDRRGYGYTF. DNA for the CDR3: TGTGCCAGCAGTGCCCATCGGGACAGGCGAGGGTATGGCTACACCTTC.

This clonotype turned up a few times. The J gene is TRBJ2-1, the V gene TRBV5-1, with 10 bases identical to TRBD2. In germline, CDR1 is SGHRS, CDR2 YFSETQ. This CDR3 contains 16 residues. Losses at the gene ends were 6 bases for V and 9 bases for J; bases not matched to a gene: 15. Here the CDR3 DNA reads TGCGCCAGCATCCCCATAGCGGGAGGAGGATCGATTGAGCAGTTCTTC. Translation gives CASIPIAGGGSIEQFF.

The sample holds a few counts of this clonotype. The CDR3 region has the DNA TGTGCCAGCAACCAGGGGGGCGAGCAGTTCTTC. It specifies CASNQGGEQFF. The chain recombines TRBV11-3 with TRBJ2-1; D might be TRBD1 (7 bases). The V end was cut by 7 bases, the J end by 10 bases, with 11 bases between. Germline lookup yields CDR1 SGHNT and CDR2 YENEEA. The CDR3 covers 11 residues.

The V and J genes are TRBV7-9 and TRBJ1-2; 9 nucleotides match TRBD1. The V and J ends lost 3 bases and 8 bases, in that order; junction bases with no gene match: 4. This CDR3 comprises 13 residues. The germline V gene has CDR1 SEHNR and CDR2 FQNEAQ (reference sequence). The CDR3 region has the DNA TGTGCCAGCAGCTTTGGACAGGGGCAGGGCTACACCTTC. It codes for CASSFGQGQGYTF.

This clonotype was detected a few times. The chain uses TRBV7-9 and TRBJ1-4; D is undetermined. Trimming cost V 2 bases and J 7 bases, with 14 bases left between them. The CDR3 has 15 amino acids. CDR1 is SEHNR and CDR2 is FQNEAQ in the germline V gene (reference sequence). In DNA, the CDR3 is TGTGCCAGCAGCTTAATGCAGCTGAGGAGTGAAAAACTGTTTTTT. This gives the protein CASSLMQLRSEKLFF.

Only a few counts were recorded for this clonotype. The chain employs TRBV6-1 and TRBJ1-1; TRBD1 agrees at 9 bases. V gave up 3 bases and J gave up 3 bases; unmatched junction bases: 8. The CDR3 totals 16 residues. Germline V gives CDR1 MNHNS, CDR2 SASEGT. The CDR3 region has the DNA TGTGCCAGCAGTGATCCGGGACAGGGTCTGGACACTGAAGCTTTCTTT. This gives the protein CASSDPGQGLDTEAFF.

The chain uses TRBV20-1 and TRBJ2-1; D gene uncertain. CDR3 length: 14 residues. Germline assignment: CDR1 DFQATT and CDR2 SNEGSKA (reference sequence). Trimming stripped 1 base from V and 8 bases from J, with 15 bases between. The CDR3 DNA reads TGCAGTGCTAGAGGGAGTTTCACGTTCGATGAGCAGTTCTTC. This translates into CSARGSFTFDEQFF.